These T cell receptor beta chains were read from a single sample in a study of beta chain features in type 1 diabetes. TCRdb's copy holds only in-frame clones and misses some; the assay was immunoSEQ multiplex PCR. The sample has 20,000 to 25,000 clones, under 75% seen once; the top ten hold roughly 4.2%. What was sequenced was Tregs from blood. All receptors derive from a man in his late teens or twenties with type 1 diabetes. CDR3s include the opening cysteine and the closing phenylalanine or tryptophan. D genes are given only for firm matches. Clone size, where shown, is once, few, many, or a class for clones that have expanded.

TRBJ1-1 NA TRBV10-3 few CAISEHTGSTEAFF TGTGCCATCAGTGAACATACAGGGAGCACTGAAGCTTTCTTT
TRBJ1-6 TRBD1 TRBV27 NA CASSLLAGGSPLHF TGTGCCAGCAGTTTGTTGGCAGGGGGCTCACCCCTCCACTTT
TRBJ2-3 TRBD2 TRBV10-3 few CAIGTAGGPDTQYF TGTGCCATCGGGACAGCGGGGGGGCCAGATACGCAGTATTTT
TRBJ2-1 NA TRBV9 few CASSESYNEQFF TGTGCCAGCAGCGAATCATACAATGAGCAGTTCTTC
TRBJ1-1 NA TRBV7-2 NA CASSLQGMNTEAFF TGTGCCAGCAGCTTACAGGGGATGAACACTGAAGCTTTCTTT
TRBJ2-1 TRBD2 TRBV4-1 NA CASSQVSAGGDWNEQFF TGCGCCAGCAGCCAAGTGTCGGCGGGGGGAGACTGGAATGAGCAGTTCTTC
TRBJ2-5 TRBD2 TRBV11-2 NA CASSFPGLAGVGETQYF TGTGCCAGCAGCTTCCCCGGACTAGCGGGAGTCGGGGAGACCCAGTACTTC
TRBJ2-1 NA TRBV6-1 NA CAIATEDEQFF TGTGCCATCGCGACGGAGGATGAGCAGTTCTTC
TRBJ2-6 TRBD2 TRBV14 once CASSQNLGAGGSGANVLTF TGTGCCAGCAGCCAAAACCTCGGTGCGGGAGGATCTGGGGCCAACGTCCTGACTTTC
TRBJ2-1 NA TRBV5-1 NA CASSLEAGSYNEQFF TGCGCCAGCAGCTTGGAAGCCGGCTCCTACAATGAGCAGTTCTTC
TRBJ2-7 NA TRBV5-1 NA CASSPGVSYEQYF TGCGCCAGCAGTCCAGGGGTATCCTACGAGCAGTACTTC
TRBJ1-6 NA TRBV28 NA CASTQGGTYNSPLHF TGTGCCAGCACGCAGGGTGGAACCTATAATTCACCCCTCCACTTT
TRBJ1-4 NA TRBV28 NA CASSLFGGREKLFF TGTGCCAGCAGTTTATTTGGCGGAAGGGAAAAACTGTTTTTT
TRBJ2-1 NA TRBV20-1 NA CSASNEQFF TGCAGTGCCTCCAATGAGCAGTTCTTC
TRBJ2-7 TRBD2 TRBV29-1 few CSVSGGLAGGREYF TGCAGCGTCTCTGGCGGGCTAGCGGGAGGGCGAGAGTACTTC
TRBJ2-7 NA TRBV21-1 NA CASSKGIERSYEQYF TGTGCCAGCAGCAAAGGGATCGAGCGGTCCTACGAGCAGTACTTC
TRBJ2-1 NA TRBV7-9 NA CASSLGYWTASNEQFF TGTGCCAGCAGCTTAGGATACTGGACAGCCTCGAATGAGCAGTTCTTC
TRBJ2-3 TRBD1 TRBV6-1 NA CASSDWTGGVGDTQYF TGTGCCAGCAGTGATTGGACAGGGGGAGTGGGAGATACGCAGTATTTT
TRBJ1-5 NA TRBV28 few CASSFGNREDQPQHF TGTGCCAGCAGTTTCGGAAACCGGGAGGATCAGCCCCAGCATTTT
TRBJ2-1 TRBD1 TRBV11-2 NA CASSPGTGPNEQFF TGTGCCAGCAGCCCCGGGACAGGGCCGAATGAGCAGTTCTTC
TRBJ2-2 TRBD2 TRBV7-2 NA CASSWGLRNTGELFF TGTGCCAGCAGCTGGGGACTACGGAACACTGGGGAGCTGTTTTTT
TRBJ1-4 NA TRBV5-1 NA CASRRRLSATNEKLFF TGCGCCAGCAGGAGGAGGCTATCCGCAACTAATGAAAAACTGTTTTTT
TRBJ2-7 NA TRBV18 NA CASSYYLGQNDEQYF TGTGCCAGCTCATACTACCTTGGTCAAAATGACGAGCAGTACTTC
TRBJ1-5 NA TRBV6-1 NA CASSDSSQPQHF TGTGCCAGCAGTGATTCGAGTCAGCCCCAGCATTTT
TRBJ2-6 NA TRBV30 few CAWSLGVSGANVLTF TGTGCCTGGAGCCTCGGGGTTTCTGGGGCCAACGTCCTGACTTTC
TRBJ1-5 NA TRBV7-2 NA CASSLGPSGSGQPQHF TGTGCCAGCAGCTTAGGCCCCTCGGGGTCCGGACAGCCCCAGCATTTT
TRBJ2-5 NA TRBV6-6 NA CASRGGLNQETQYF TGTGCCAGCAGAGGAGGACTAAACCAAGAGACCCAGTACTTC
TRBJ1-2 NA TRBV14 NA CASSLRGGDLNGYTF TGTGCCAGCAGCTTACGGGGAGGGGACCTGAATGGCTACACCTTC
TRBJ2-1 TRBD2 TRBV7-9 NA CASSSGRLAGGYNEQFF TGTGCCAGCAGCTCCGGTAGACTAGCGGGAGGGTACAATGAGCAGTTCTTC
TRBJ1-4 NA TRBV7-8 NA CASSFRSVGEKLFF TGTGCCAGCAGCTTCAGGTCGGTTGGCGAAAAACTGTTTTTT
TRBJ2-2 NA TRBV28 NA CASSRGDTNTGELFF TGTGCCAGCAGCCGAGGGGACACAAACACCGGGGAGCTGTTTTTT
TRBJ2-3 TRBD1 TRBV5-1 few CASGPTGGRTDTQYF TGCGCCAGTGGCCCTACAGGGGGCCGAACAGATACGCAGTATTTT
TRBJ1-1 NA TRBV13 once CASSLQQGYTEAFF TGTGCCAGCAGCTTACAGCAGGGGTACACTGAAGCTTTCTTT
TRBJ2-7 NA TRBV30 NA CAWSAGWISYEQYF TGTGCCTGGAGCGCAGGGTGGATTTCCTACGAGCAGTACTTC
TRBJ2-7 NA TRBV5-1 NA CASSYAGTGYEQYF TGCGCCAGCAGCTACGCCGGAACAGGGTACGAGCAGTACTTC
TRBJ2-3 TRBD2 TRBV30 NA CAWRLAGTDTQYF TGTGCCTGGAGACTAGCGGGCACAGATACGCAGTATTTT
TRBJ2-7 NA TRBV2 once CASSEQGYEQYF TGTGCCAGCAGTGAACAGGGGTACGAGCAGTACTTC
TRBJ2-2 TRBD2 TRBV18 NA CASSPRTSGSAGELFF TGTGCCAGCTCACCAAGGACTAGCGGGAGCGCCGGGGAGCTGTTTTTT
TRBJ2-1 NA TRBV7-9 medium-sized CASSPRQGSYNEQFF TGTGCCAGCAGTCCCCGGCAGGGCTCCTACAATGAGCAGTTCTTC
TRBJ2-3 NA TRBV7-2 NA CASRQGTDTQYF TGTGCCAGCAGACAGGGTACAGATACGCAGTATTTT